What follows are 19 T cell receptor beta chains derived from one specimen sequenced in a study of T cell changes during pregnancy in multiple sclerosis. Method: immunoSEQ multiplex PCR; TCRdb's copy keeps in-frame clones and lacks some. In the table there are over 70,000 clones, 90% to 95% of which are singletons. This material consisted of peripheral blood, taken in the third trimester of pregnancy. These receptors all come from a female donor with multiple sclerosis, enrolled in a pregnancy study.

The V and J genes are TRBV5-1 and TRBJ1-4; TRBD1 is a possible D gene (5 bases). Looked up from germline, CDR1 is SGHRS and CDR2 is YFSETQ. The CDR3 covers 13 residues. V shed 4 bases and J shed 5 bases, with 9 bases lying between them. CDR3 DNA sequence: TGCGCCAGCAGCATAACAGGAAATGAAAAACTGTTTTTT. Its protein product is CASSITGNEKLFF. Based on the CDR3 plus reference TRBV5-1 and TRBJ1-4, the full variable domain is KAGVTQTPRYLIKTRGQQVTLSCSPISGHRSVSWYQQTPGQGLQFLFEYFSETQRNKGNFPGRFSGRQFSNSRSEMNVSTLELGDSALYLCASSITGNEKLFFGSGTQLSVL.

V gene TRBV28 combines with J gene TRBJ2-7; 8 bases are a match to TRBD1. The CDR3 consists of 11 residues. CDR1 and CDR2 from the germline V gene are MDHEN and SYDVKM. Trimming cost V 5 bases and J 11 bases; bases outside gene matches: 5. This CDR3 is CASSPETGEYF. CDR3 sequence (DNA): TGTGCCAGCAGTCCAGAGACAGGGGAGTACTTC.

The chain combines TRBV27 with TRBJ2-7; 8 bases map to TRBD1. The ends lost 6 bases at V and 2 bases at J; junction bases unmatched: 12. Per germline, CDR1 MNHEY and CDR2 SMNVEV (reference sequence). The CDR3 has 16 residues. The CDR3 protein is CASRNPLGQAAYEQYF. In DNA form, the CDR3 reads TGTGCCAGCAGAAACCCCCTGGGACAGGCGGCCTACGAGCAGTACTTC.

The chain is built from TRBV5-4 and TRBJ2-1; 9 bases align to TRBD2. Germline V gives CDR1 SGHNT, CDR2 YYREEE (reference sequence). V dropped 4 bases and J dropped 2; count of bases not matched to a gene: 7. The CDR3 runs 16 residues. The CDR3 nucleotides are TGTGCCAGCAGCAGGGTAGCGGGAGCCGCCTACAATGAGCAGTTCTTC. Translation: CASSRVAGAAYNEQFF.

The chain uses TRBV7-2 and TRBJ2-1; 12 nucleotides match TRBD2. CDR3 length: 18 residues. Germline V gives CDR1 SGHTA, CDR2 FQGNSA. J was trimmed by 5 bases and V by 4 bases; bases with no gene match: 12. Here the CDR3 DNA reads TGTGCCAGCAGCTCCTTCGTACTAGCGGGAGGCCTAGACAATGAGCAGTTCTTC. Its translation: CASSSFVLAGGLDNEQFF.

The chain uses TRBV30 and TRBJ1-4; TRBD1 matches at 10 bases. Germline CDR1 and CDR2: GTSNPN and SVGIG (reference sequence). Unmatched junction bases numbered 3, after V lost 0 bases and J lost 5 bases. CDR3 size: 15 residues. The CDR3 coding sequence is TGTGCCTGGAGTGTAAGGACAGGGGGGAATGAAAAACTGTTTTTT. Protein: CAWSVRTGGNEKLFF.

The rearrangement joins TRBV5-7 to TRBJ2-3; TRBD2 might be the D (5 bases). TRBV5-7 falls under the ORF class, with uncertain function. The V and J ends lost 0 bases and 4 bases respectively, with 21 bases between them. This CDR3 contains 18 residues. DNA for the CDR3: TGTGCCAGCAGCTTGGCCGATTGTTGTGCTAGGGAGCCAGATACGCAGTATTTT. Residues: CASSLADCCAREPDTQYF.

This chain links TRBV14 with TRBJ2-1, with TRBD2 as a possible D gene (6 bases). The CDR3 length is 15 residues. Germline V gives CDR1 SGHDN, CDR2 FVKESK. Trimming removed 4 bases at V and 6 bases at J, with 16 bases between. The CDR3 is CASSPQGTSSNEQFF. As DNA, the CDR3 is TGTGCCAGCAGCCCTCAAGGGACTTCAAGCAATGAGCAGTTCTTC.

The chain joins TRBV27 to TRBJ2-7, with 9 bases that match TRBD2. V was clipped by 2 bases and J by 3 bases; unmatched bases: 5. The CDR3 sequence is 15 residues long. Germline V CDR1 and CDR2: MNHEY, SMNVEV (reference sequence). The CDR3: CASSLGGLAGYEQYF. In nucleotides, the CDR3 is TGTGCCAGCAGTTTAGGGGGACTAGCCGGCTACGAGCAGTACTTC.

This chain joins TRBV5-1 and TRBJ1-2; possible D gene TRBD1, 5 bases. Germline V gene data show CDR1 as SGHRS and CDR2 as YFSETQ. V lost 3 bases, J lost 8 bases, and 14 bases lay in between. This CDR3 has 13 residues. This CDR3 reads CASSYRQGEGYTF. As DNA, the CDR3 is TGCGCCAGCAGCTACCGCCAGGGTGAAGGCTACACCTTC.

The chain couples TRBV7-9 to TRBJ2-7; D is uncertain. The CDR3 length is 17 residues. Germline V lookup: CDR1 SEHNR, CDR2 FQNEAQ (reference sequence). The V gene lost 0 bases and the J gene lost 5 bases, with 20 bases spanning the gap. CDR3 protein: CASSLAIGAPWSDEQYF. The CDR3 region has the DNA TGTGCCAGCAGCTTAGCCATCGGTGCCCCATGGAGCGACGAGCAGTACTTC.

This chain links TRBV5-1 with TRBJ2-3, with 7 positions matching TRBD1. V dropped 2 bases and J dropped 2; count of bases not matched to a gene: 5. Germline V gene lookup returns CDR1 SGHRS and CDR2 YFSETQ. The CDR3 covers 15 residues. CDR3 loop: CASSFTGVTTDTQYF. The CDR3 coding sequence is TGCGCCAGCAGCTTTACAGGGGTGACCACAGATACGCAGTATTTT.

CDR3 region: CSARAGWGYTF. CDR3 nucleotide sequence: TGCAGTGCTAGGGCAGGGTGGGGCTACACCTTC. The V call is TRBV20-1, the J call TRBJ1-2; D is possibly TRBD1 (5 bases). CDR1 is DFQATT and CDR2 is SNEGSKA in the germline V gene (reference sequence). V lost 3 bases and J 8 bases, leaving 10 bases between the germline ends. This CDR3 has 11 residues.

The DNA for the CDR3 is TGCGCCAGCAGCCAAGAAGGTTCTGGGGCACAGGGCTACACCTTC. It codes for CASSQEGSGAQGYTF. V usage is TRBV4-3 and J usage is TRBJ1-2; TRBD1 might be the D (5 bases). Germline V CDR1 and CDR2: LGHNA, YSLEER. Trimming removed 0 bases from V and 8 bases from J, with 16 bases in between. The CDR3 contains 15 residues.

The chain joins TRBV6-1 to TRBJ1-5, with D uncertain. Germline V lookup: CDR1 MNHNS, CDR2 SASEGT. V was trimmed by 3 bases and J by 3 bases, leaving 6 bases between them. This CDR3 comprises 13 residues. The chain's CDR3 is CASSDRHNQPQHF. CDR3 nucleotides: TGTGCCAGCAGTGACAGACACAATCAGCCCCAGCATTTT.

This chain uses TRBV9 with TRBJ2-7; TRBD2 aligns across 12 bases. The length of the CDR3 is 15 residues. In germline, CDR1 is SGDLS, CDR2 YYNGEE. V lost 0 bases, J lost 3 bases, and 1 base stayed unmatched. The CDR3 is CASSVGLAGDYEQYF. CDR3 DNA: TGTGCCAGCAGCGTAGGACTAGCGGGAGACTACGAGCAGTACTTC.

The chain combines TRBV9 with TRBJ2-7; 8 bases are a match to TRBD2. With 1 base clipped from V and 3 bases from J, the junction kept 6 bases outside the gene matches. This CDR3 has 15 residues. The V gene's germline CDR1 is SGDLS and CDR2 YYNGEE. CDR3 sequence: CASSVRAGGLYEQYF. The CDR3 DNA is TGTGCCAGCAGCGTAAGGGCGGGGGGACTCTACGAGCAGTACTTC.

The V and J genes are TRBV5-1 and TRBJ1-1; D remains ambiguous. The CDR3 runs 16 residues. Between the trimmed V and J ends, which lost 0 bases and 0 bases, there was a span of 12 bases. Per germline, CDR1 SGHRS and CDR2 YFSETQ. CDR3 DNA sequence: TGCGCCAGCAGCTTGGGGGCCTCGCTGATGAACACTGAAGCTTTCTTT. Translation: CASSLGASLMNTEAFF.

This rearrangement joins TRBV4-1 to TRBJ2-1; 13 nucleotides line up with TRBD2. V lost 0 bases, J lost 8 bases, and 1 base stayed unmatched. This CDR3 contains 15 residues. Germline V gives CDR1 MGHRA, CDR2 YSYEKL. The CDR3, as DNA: TGCGCCAGCAGCCAAGACGGGACTAGCGGGGATGAGCAGTTCTTC. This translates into CASSQDGTSGDEQFF.